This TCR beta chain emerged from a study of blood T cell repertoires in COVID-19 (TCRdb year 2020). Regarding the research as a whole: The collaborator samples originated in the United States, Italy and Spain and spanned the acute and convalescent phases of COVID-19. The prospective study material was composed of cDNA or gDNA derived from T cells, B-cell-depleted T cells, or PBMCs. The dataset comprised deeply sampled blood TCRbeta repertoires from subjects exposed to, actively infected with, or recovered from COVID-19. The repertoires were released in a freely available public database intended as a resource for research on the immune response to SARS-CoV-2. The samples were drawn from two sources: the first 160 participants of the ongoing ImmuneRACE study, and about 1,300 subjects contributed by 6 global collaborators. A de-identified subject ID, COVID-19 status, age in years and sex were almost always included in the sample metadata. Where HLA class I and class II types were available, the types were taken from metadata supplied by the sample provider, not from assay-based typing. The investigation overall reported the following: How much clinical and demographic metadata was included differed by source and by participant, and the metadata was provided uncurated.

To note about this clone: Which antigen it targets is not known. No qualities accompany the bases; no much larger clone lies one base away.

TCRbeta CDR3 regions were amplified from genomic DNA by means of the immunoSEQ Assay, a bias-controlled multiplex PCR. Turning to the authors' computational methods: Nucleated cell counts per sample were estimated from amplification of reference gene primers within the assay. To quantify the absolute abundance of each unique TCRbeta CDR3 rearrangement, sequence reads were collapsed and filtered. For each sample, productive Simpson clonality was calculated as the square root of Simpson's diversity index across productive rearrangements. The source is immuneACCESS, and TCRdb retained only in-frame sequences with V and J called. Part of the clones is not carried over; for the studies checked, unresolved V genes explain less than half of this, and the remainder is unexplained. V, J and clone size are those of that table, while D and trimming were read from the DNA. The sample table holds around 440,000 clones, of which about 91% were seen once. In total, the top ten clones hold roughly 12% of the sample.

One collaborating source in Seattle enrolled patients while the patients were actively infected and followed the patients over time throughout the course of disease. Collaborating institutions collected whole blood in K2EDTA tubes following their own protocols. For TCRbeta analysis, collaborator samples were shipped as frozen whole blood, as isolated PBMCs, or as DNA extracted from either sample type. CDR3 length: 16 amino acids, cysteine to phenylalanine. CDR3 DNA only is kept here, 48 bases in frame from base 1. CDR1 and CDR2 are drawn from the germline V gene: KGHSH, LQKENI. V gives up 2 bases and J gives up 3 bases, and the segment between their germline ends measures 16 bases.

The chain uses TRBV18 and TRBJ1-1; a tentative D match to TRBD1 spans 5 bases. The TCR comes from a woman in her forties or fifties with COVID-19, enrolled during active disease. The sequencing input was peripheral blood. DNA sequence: TGTGCCAGCTCACCAATTTCAGGGTTGGGTGACACTGAAGCTTTCTTT. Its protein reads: CASSPISGLGDTEAFF.